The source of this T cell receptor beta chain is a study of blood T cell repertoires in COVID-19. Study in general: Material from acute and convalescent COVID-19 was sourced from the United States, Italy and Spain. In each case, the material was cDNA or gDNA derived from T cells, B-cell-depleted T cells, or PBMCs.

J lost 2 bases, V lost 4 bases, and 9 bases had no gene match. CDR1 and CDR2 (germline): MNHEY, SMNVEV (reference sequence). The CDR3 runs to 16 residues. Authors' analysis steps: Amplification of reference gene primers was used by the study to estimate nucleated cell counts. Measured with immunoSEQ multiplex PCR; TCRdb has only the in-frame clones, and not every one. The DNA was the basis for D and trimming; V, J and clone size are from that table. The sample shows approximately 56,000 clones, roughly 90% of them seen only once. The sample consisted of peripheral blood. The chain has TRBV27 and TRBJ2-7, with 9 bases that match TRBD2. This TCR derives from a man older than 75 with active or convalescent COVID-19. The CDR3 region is CASSWGLAGPPYEQYF. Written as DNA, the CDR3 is TGTGCCAGCAGTTGGGGTCTAGCGGGGCCCCCCTACGAGCAGTACTTC.